This T cell receptor (beta chain) was retrieved from a study of shared clonotypes between healthy human individuals. Deep-level settings were used for running the assay. With ten immunoSEQ deep assay plates, unsorted PBMC DNA underwent sequencing. The assay was immunoSEQ multiplex PCR, and TCRdb's table has in-frame clones only and misses some. Here the sample spans about 490,000 clones, roughly 80% being singletons. The CDR3 spans 13 residues. Germline V gene sequence: CDR1 MNHEY, CDR2 SVGAGI. This clone was seen a single time. What it binds is not known. A read error is the likely source, as a far larger clone sits one nucleotide away. The study, taken as a whole, reports: Genetic and exposure-history diversity was limited by the small donor number. Tissue TCR repertoires likely differ from these blood-only repertoires.

Sequences were obtained from PBMCs. This TCR came from a woman in her thirties or forties in good health. Some clones in this sample may be carry-over from other donors' samples. The V and J genes are TRBV6-5 and TRBJ1-1; D unresolved. CDR3 loop: CAGRVYMNTEAFF. CDR3 nucleotide sequence: TGTGCCGGCAGAGTGTATATGAACACTGAAGCTTTCTTT.